The present T cell receptor (beta chain) was sequenced within a study of blood T cell repertoires in COVID-19. Study-level information: Acute and convalescent COVID-19 samples came from the United States, Italy and Spain.

The table came from immunoSEQ multiplex PCR; TCRdb's copy has only in-frame clones and leaves some out. Of about 160,000 clones detected, approximately 85% appear once; the ten largest clones hold 8.1%. Trimming cost V 5 bases and J 2 bases; bases outside gene matches: 11. The CDR3 covers 16 residues. CDR1 and CDR2 from the germline V gene are SGHRS and YFSETQ. Specimen: peripheral blood. This receptor was obtained from a woman aged 55-69 years with COVID-19, enrolled during active disease. J is TRBJ2-7 and V is TRBV5-1, with TRBD1 identical over 9 bases. In nucleotides, the CDR3 is TGCGCCAGCAGTATAGGACAGGGGATAATGGCCTACGAGCAGTACGTC. Translation gives CASSIGQGIMAYEQYV.